This T cell receptor beta chain was captured in a study of T cell clones after liver transplantation. Overall study: HCV positivity affected three of eight recipients; the rest lacked autoimmune or viral indications.

Sequencing used immunoSEQ multiplex PCR; TCRdb keeps in-frame clones, though not all of them. Here the sample spans roughly 97,000 clones, around 83% being singletons. Trimming removed 2 bases from V and 0 bases from J, with 9 bases in between. Looked up from germline, CDR1 is SGHRS and CDR2 is YFSETQ. This CDR3 has 15 residues. V is TRBV5-1 and J is TRBJ1-3; D gene ambiguous. The source was CD4+ T cells from blood, collected before liver transplant. The TCR sequence derives from a human donor who received a liver transplant. CDR3: CASSFGSLSGNTIYF. Written as DNA, the CDR3 is TGCGCCAGCAGCTTCGGGTCGCTCTCTGGAAACACCATATATTTT.